This TCR beta chain was profiled in a study of cytomegalovirus exposure and HLA in healthy donors. About the research overall: Drawn from HLA-typed donors, some 80 million unique TCRs were held in an early data release.

This CDR3 is built from 15 residues. The germline CDR1 and CDR2 sequences are MGHRA and YSYEKL. The V end was cut by 6 bases, the J end by 1 base, with 12 bases between. Worth noting for this clone: Antigen: not known.

General observations from the study: In an earlier analysis, in some 600 donors, most V segments appeared productive either ~87% or ~30% of the time. Researchers had no immune exposure information except CMV serostatus available. Accurate prediction of most subjects' HLA-A and HLA-B alleles from TCR beta sequences was reported.

PCR amplification relied on 60 Vbeta primers (plus 13 Jbeta primers). The repertoire was sequenced with immunoSEQ multiplex PCR; TCRdb's copy has only in-frame clones and lacks some. The table shows approximately 170,000 clones, with roughly 80% occurring only once. The chain recombines TRBV4-1 with TRBJ1-4; D gene unclear. This sequence originates from a woman younger than 30 in good health and CMV-seronegative. Sequences were obtained from PBMCs. CDR3 sequence (DNA): TGCGCCAGCAGACTAGATAGACAAACTAATGAAAAACTGTTTTTT. Residues: CASRLDRQTNEKLFF.